This T cell receptor beta chain was documented in a study of cytomegalovirus exposure and HLA in healthy donors. At the level of the study: A subsequent analysis reported that the roughly 120 validation repertoires were produced on the same platform that had also been used for the approximately 710 first-cohort repertoires.

V was trimmed by 1 base and J by 7 bases, leaving 4 bases between them. This CDR3 contains 12 residues. Germline V gives CDR1 SGHVS, CDR2 FNYEAQ. To note about this clone: What it binds is not known.

Study observations and caveats: Accounts indicate the classifier identified cytomegalovirus status with strong specificity and sensitivity. First-cohort TCR clusters were later found to tend to co-occur in the 120 or so validation repertoires.

TCRdb's table, derived via immunoSEQ multiplex PCR, lists solely in-frame clones and lacks some. Seen here are approximately 99,000 clones, over 75% observed once, and the top ten hold around 2.7%. The source material was PBMCs. The TCR sequence derives from a woman between 18 and 29 years old in good health and CMV-seronegative. J is TRBJ2-2 and V is TRBV7-6; D unresolved. CDR3 residues: CASSLVDGELFF. CDR3 sequence (DNA): TGTGCCAGCAGCTTAGTAGACGGGGAGCTGTTTTTT.